This entry is about one TCR beta chain. Original processing methods: The authors estimated nucleated cell counts from reference gene primer amplification. Only in-frame clones appear in the TCRdb table, and some are missing; sequencing was by immunoSEQ multiplex PCR. D and trimming were read from the DNA, whereas the V and J calls and clone size are those reported in that table. The repertoire has hundreds of thousands of clones, more than 75% of them found once; the top ten carry 9.5% to 15%. This sample was included in a study of blood T cell repertoires in COVID-19. Overall study: Samples came from the United States, Italy and Spain, spanning acute and convalescent COVID-19. PBMCs, B-cell-depleted T cells, or T cells provided the cDNA or gDNA that made up the material.

Germline CDR1 and CDR2: SNHLY and FYNNEI. V lost 3 bases and J lost 0, with 5 bases in between. The CDR3 is 14 residues long. This TCR derives from a woman aged 60-75 years with active or convalescent COVID-19. The sequenced sample was peripheral blood. The chain recombines TRBV2 with TRBJ1-4; D unclear. Here the CDR3 reads CASSDPSTNEKLFF. DNA for the CDR3: TGTGCCAGCAGTGACCCCTCAACTAATGAAAAACTGTTTTTT. Together with reference TRBV2 and TRBJ1-4, the CDR3 gives the full variable domain: EPEVTQTPSHQVTQMGQEVILRCVPISNHLYFYWYRQILGQKVEFLVSFYNNEISEKSEIFDDQFSVERPDGSNFTLKIRSTKLEDSAMYFCASSDPSTNEKLFFGSGTQLSVL.